This entry concerns a single T cell receptor (beta chain). The target antigen is unknown. This specimen belongs to a study of molecular identifiers for immune sequencing clone quantification. Broader study findings: Among roughly 910,000 naive cells, spiked Jurkat TCR RNA from a single cell was reportedly detectable.

V lost 3 bases and J lost 0, with 5 bases in between. The CDR3 extends over 13 amino acids. With listed TCR primers and previously described methods, bulk TCR libraries were prepared. TCRdb used MiXCR to reprocess the PCR reads, holding one entry per CDR3 protein. The table records more than 450,000 distinct CDR3 sequences, about a fifth of them present only once. Sorting selected naive CD8 T cells with a CD8+CD4-CCR7+CD45RA+ phenotype. The rearrangement uses TRBV12-3 or TRBV12-4 and TRBJ1-2, with D unresolved. Sequences were obtained from naive CD8+ T cells from blood, with Jurkat cell RNA spiked in. Subset reported: FACS-sorted CD8+CD4-CCR7+CD45RA+ naive T cells. The receptor was derived from a human donor in good health. Some libraries in this study had Jurkat cell RNA spiked in. CDR3 coding DNA: TGTGCCAGCAGTTTCGACACTAACTATGGCTACACCTTC. This gives the protein CASSFDTNYGYTF.